Listed below are T cell receptor beta chains from one sample, sequenced in a study of shared clonotypes between healthy human individuals. Sequencing was performed with immunoSEQ multiplex PCR; in TCRdb, only in-frame clones are kept and a portion is missing. The profile shows millions of clones, roughly 94% of them singletons. Material: naive CD4+ T cells sorted from blood. Receptors originate from a man between 18 and 29 years old in good health. CDR3s include the opening cysteine and the closing phenylalanine or tryptophan. Each record gives: J gene, V gene, CDR3 protein.

J gene: TRBJ2-7; V gene: TRBV5-4; CDR3 protein: CASSRPGAYEQYF
J gene: TRBJ2-3; V gene: TRBV5-4; CDR3 protein: CASSNRLAGITDTQYF
J gene: TRBJ2-7; V gene: TRBV20-1; CDR3 protein: CSASGTMEQYF
J gene: TRBJ2-7; V gene: TRBV5-1; CDR3 protein: CASRPKGQLGDEQYF
J gene: TRBJ1-6; V gene: TRBV2; CDR3 protein: CASGGTFNSPLHF
J gene: TRBJ1-2; V gene: TRBV25-1; CDR3 protein: CASSDQGGQGPTF
J gene: TRBJ1-1; V gene: TRBV29-1; CDR3 protein: CSAQDWGGTEAFF
J gene: TRBJ2-7; V gene: TRBV28; CDR3 protein: CASSGGGSLSYEQYF
J gene: TRBJ2-7; V gene: TRBV19; CDR3 protein: CASSVNRGYEQYF
J gene: TRBJ2-5; V gene: TRBV7-9; CDR3 protein: CASSSFGLAIQETQYF
J gene: TRBJ1-2; V gene: TRBV5-4; CDR3 protein: CASSNAGRTGDNYGYTF
J gene: TRBJ1-1; V gene: TRBV6-5; CDR3 protein: CASNSMNTEAFF
J gene: TRBJ2-1; V gene: TRBV7-9; CDR3 protein: CASSLGQQGGYNEQFF
J gene: TRBJ2-3; V gene: TRBV10-3; CDR3 protein: CAIRQTGRGTDTQYF
J gene: TRBJ2-2; V gene: TRBV2; CDR3 protein: CASTGLAGGLTGELFF
J gene: TRBJ1-1; V gene: TRBV5-1; CDR3 protein: CASSSPGDTEAFF
J gene: TRBJ2-7; V gene: TRBV10-3; CDR3 protein: CAISESIGPAYEQYF
J gene: TRBJ2-1; V gene: TRBV6-5; CDR3 protein: CASSSGLAGGHNEQFF
J gene: TRBJ2-5; V gene: TRBV7-2; CDR3 protein: CASSLGGVETQYF
J gene: TRBJ1-1; V gene: TRBV2; CDR3 protein: CASSARWTNTEAFF
J gene: TRBJ1-3; V gene: TRBV30; CDR3 protein: CAWSGTGLGNTIYF
J gene: TRBJ2-2; V gene: TRBV28; CDR3 protein: CASSSYTLGQYTGELFF
J gene: TRBJ2-7; V gene: TRBV4-1; CDR3 protein: CASSQDDRAEREQYF
J gene: TRBJ2-7; V gene: TRBV6-1; CDR3 protein: CANALDRGYEQYF
J gene: TRBJ1-6; V gene: TRBV30; CDR3 protein: CAWATGDNSPLHF